This passage covers 23 T cell receptor beta chains from one sample sequenced in a study of T cell repertoires in cytomegalovirus infection. TCRdb ran MiXCR on the reads and lists one entry per CDR3 protein. The sample lists roughly 120,000 distinct CDR3 sequences; roughly 31% were seen once. Their antigen targets remain unknown. Specimen: CD8+ T cells from cultured PBMCs, collected from culture after CMV antigen stimulation. These receptor sequences come from a human donor in good health (CMV status not recorded). Some clones in this sample may be carry-over from other donors' samples.

The CDR3 sequence is CASSFGTPNRNNEQFF. CDR3 DNA: TGTGCCAGCAGTTTTGGGACTCCCAACCGAAACAATGAGCAGTTCTTC. The chain combines TRBV12-3 or TRBV12-4 with TRBJ2-1, with TRBD2 as a possible D gene (6 bases). The CDR3 spans 16 residues. The V gene lost 3 bases and the J gene lost 5 bases, with 17 bases spanning the gap.

This clonotype was seen more than once but under ten times. This chain connects TRBV28 to TRBJ1-2; D is undetermined. Germline V gives CDR1 MDHEN, CDR2 SYDVKM. V lost 6 bases to trimming and J lost 3 bases, with 11 bases between them. The CDR3 has 13 residues. The CDR3 region is CASSSNRYYGYTF. In DNA form, the CDR3 reads TGTGCCAGCAGCTCGAACAGATACTATGGCTACACCTTC.

This clonotype was picked up many times. The chain carries TRBV14 and TRBJ2-2; 10 nucleotides agree with TRBD1. Germline-derived CDR1 and CDR2 are SGHDN and FVKESK. The CDR3 runs to 16 residues. V gave up 4 bases and J gave up 0 bases; unmatched junction bases: 2. CDR3 in amino acids: CASSPGQGANTGELFF. CDR3 DNA sequence: TGTGCCAGCAGCCCAGGACAGGGGGCGAACACCGGGGAGCTGTTTTTT.

The rearrangement uses TRBV4-1 and TRBJ1-2; D might be TRBD1 (5 bases). V shed 4 bases and J shed 8 bases, with 17 bases lying between them. In germline, CDR1 is MGHRA, CDR2 YSYEKL. The CDR3 spans 14 residues. DNA of the CDR3: TGCGCCAGCAGCCCCGGGACCGCGAGTGAGGGCTACACCTTC. It is translated as CASSPGTASEGYTF.

This clonotype was counted once. The chain joins TRBV13 to TRBJ2-1; 10 bases are a match to TRBD2. This CDR3 comprises 14 residues. Germline loops: CDR1 PRHDT, CDR2 FYEKMQ (reference sequence). The ends lost 3 bases at V and 6 bases at J; junction bases unmatched: 2. CDR3 residues: CASSLVAGGNEQFF. CDR3 DNA sequence: TGTGCCAGCAGCTTGGTAGCGGGGGGCAATGAGCAGTTCTTC.

This chain uses TRBV5-6 with TRBJ2-3; possibly TRBD1 for D (5 bases). CDR3 size: 11 residues. CDR1 and CDR2 (germline): SGHDT, YYEEEE. The V end was cut by 3 bases, the J end by 7 bases, with 6 bases between. The CDR3 protein is CASSSGHTQYF. The DNA of the CDR3 is TGTGCCAGCAGCTCAGGGCATACGCAGTATTTT.

The CDR3 sequence: CASSSLGQPNEQFF. As DNA, the CDR3 is TGTGCCAGCAGCTCATTGGGACAACCCAATGAGCAGTTCTTC. V and J are TRBV5-4 and TRBJ2-1; D is possibly TRBD1 (6 bases). V was cut by 3 bases and J by 6 bases, with 13 bases left in between. CDR1 SGHNT and CDR2 YYREEE come from the germline V gene (reference sequence). The CDR3 spans 14 residues.

The chain links TRBV7-6 to TRBJ2-1; TRBD2 matches 7 bases. The CDR3 has 21 residues. CDR1 SGHVS and CDR2 FNYEAQ come from the germline V gene. J lost 8 bases, V lost 5 bases, and 30 bases had no gene match. CDR3 sequence (DNA): TGTGCCAGCAGCATAGGGCTAGGCTTAACGGGACTAACAATTTTGAACCATGAGCAGTTCTTC. It codes for CASSIGLGLTGLTILNHEQFF.

The chain has TRBV6-5 and TRBJ2-1, with a possible D match to TRBD2 (6 bases). V was pared by 8 bases and J by 6 bases, with 8 bases between. This CDR3 is 11 amino acids long. Germline V lookup: CDR1 MNHEY, CDR2 SVGAGI. CDR3 coding DNA: TGTGCCAGCTTGCGGGGCAATGAGCAGTTCTTC. It translates to CASLRGNEQFF.

The rearrangement joins TRBV4-1 to TRBJ1-6, with D unclear. Deletions cut 5 bases from V and 8 bases from J, with 16 bases between. The CDR3 length is 15 residues. CDR1 and CDR2 (germline): MGHRA, YSYEKL. The CDR3 region has the DNA TGCGCCAGCAGCTTTAGGACTCTTGGGGATTCACCCCTCCACTTT. Amino acids: CASSFRTLGDSPLHF.

The J gene is TRBJ2-7, the V gene TRBV15; D assignment may be TRBD1 or TRBD2 (5 bases each). This CDR3 spans 15 amino acids. V shed 5 bases and J shed 1 base, with 15 bases lying between them. Per the germline V gene, CDR1 is LNHNV and CDR2 is YYDKDF (reference sequence). The CDR3 sequence is CATSGGRDLSYEQYF. The CDR3 region has the DNA TGTGCCACCAGCGGAGGCCGGGACCTTTCCTACGAGCAGTACTTC.

This chain joins TRBV20-1 and TRBJ1-1; D remains unclear. V shed 3 bases and J shed 2 bases, with 13 bases lying between them. The CDR3 runs 14 residues. Germline V lookup: CDR1 DFQATT, CDR2 SNEGSKA (reference sequence). CDR3 coding DNA: TGCAGTGCTAGTAACAGAGTTGAAAACACTGAAGCTTTCTTT. Protein sequence: CSASNRVENTEAFF.

DNA for the CDR3: TGCGCCAGCAGCCAAGATAGGGGGTTGAACACTGAAGCTTTCTTT. Translating it yields CASSQDRGLNTEAFF. The rearrangement links TRBV4-3 to TRBJ1-1, with D perhaps matching TRBD1 (6 bases). Germline V gene data show CDR1 as LGHNA and CDR2 as YSLEER. The length of the CDR3 is 15 residues. V was clipped by 0 bases and J by 0 bases, with 8 bases between them.

J is TRBJ2-7 and V is TRBV7-6, with D possibly TRBD2 on 6 matching bases. The CDR3 consists of 15 residues. V gave up 1 base and J gave up 3 bases, with 13 bases separating them. CDR1 is SGHVS and CDR2 is FNYEAQ in the germline V gene. The chain's CDR3 is CASSLVDRGYYEQYF. DNA of the CDR3: TGTGCCAGCAGCTTAGTCGATCGGGGGTACTACGAGCAGTACTTC. The full variable domain, rest sourced from reference TRBV7-6 and TRBJ2-7, is GAGVSQSPRYKVTKRGQDVALRCDPISGHVSLYWYRQALGQGPEFLTYFNYEAQQDKSGLPNDRFSAERPEGSISTLTIQRTEQRDSAMYRCASSLVDRGYYEQYFGPGTRLTVT.

This clonotype was counted ten times or more. The chain carries TRBV6-5 and TRBJ1-1, with D possibly matching TRBD1 (5 bases). This CDR3 contains 14 residues. V was pared by 5 bases and J by 4 bases, with 14 bases between. Germline assignment: CDR1 MNHEY and CDR2 SVGAGI. The CDR3 DNA is TGTGCCAGCAGTACGGGGGGAGTCAGCACTGAAGCTTTCTTT. This codes for CASSTGGVSTEAFF.

This clonotype was counted between two and nine times. The chain employs TRBV4-1 and TRBJ1-1, with D hard to call. V was shortened by 4 bases and J by 1 base, with 13 bases between the two germline ends. The CDR3 is made up of 15 amino acids. Per germline, CDR1 MGHRA and CDR2 YSYEKL. Written as DNA, the CDR3 is TGCGCCAGCAGCCCCCACGTCGATCGGAACACTGAAGCTTTCTTT. It yields the protein CASSPHVDRNTEAFF.

This clonotype was seen only a few times. The V and J genes are TRBV5-1 and TRBJ1-2; 10 bases line up with TRBD1. After removal of 0 bases from V and 2 bases from J, the junction contained 7 bases not matched to a gene. Per the germline V gene, CDR1 is SGHRS and CDR2 is YFSETQ. This CDR3 is 17 amino acids long. The CDR3 DNA sequence: TGCGCCAGCAGCTTGGTGGGACAGGGGAGTCTAAACTATGGCTACACCTTC. Translation gives CASSLVGQGSLNYGYTF.

The rearrangement links TRBV4-1 to TRBJ2-3; D is unresolved. V was pared by 3 bases and J by 0 bases, with 13 bases between. Germline V gene data show CDR1 as MGHRA and CDR2 as YSYEKL. The CDR3 has 16 residues. CDR3 sequence: CASSHIVGPSTDTQYF. The CDR3 DNA follows: TGCGCCAGCAGCCATATTGTCGGGCCCAGCACAGATACGCAGTATTTT.

This clonotype was seen once. This sequence joins TRBV6-5 and TRBJ2-3, with TRBD1 identical over 9 bases. The germline gives CDR1 MNHEY, CDR2 SVGAGI. Losses at the gene ends were 5 bases for V and 6 bases for J; bases not matched to a gene: 15. The CDR3 contains 17 residues. The CDR3: CASSNLDTGGFSDTQYF. CDR3 nucleotides: TGTGCCAGCAGTAACCTTGATACAGGGGGCTTTTCGGATACGCAGTATTTT.

The chain carries TRBV4-1 and TRBJ2-3, with D tentatively TRBD2 (7 bases). The V end was cut by 2 bases, the J end by 1 base, with 13 bases between. The V gene's germline CDR1 is MGHRA and CDR2 YSYEKL. The CDR3 runs 16 residues. CDR3 sequence: CASSQNGGPGTDTQYF. DNA for the CDR3: TGCGCCAGCAGCCAAAACGGGGGGCCGGGCACAGATACGCAGTATTTT.

This clonotype was recorded at least ten times. The chain uses TRBV4-3 and TRBJ2-5, with TRBD1 identical over 8 bases. Losses at the gene ends were 4 bases for V and 4 bases for J; bases not matched to a gene: 8. Germline V gene lookup returns CDR1 LGHNA and CDR2 YSLEER. CDR3 length: 15 amino acids. The CDR3 DNA sequence: TGCGCCAGCAGCCGCTGGACAGGGAATGGAGAGACCCAGTACTTC. Amino acids: CASSRWTGNGETQYF.

CDR3 coding DNA: TGCGCCAGCAGCCAAGATAGTACTAGCGGGGGGTTTAATGAGCAGTTCTTC. This translates into CASSQDSTSGGFNEQFF. This rearrangement joins TRBV4-1 to TRBJ2-1, with 12 bases fitting TRBD2. CDR1 and CDR2 from the germline V gene are MGHRA and YSYEKL. The CDR3 extends over 17 amino acids. V lost 0 bases, J lost 7 bases, and 7 bases stayed unmatched.

CDR3 in DNA: TGCGCCAGCAGCTTGGTTCGGGGAAGCGAGCAGTACTTC. Translated, it gives CASSLVRGSEQYF. The chain employs TRBV5-1 and TRBJ2-7, with a possible D match to TRBD2 (5 bases). CDR3 length equals 13 residues. The germline CDR1 and CDR2 sequences are SGHRS and YFSETQ. V lost 0 bases and J 6 bases, leaving 10 bases between the germline ends.